Below, 20 T cell receptor beta chains from the same sample are listed, as sequenced in a study of blood T cell repertoires in COVID-19. Profiling relied on immunoSEQ multiplex PCR, and the TCRdb table lists in-frame clones only, not all of them. Of roughly 300,000 clones listed, approximately 83% are singletons. Material: PBMCs or T cells enriched from blood (not recorded which). These receptors were collected from a woman aged 40 to 50 with acute COVID-19.

The chain uses TRBV27 and TRBJ2-3; 7 nucleotides align to TRBD1. The CDR3 extends over 14 amino acids. Germline V gives CDR1 MNHEY, CDR2 SMNVEV (reference sequence). Losses at the gene ends were 6 bases for V and 6 bases for J; bases not matched to a gene: 9. CDR3 residues: CASSLGTDGDTQYF. In DNA form, the CDR3 reads TGTGCCAGCAGCCTTGGGACAGACGGGGATACGCAGTATTTT.

The chain recombines TRBV6-5 with TRBJ2-3, with a tentative D call TRBD2 (5 bases). Per the germline V gene, CDR1 is MNHEY and CDR2 is SVGAGI. The V gene lost 6 bases and the J gene lost 3 bases, with 10 bases spanning the gap. The CDR3 extends over 13 amino acids. The CDR3 bases are TGTGCCAGCAGCCTCCGGGAAACAGATACGCAGTATTTT. It yields the protein CASSLRETDTQYF.

This chain links TRBV7-3 with TRBJ1-5; D might be TRBD1 (6 bases). The CDR3 is 19 amino acids. The ends were cut back, 5 bases at V and 2 bases at J, with 25 bases in the middle. Germline V gene data show CDR1 as SGHTA and CDR2 as FQGTGA. The CDR3 loop is CASSLPLLAGAGGNQPQHF. The CDR3 region has the DNA TGTGCCAGCAGCCTTCCCCTTCTCGCGGGGGCGGGGGGCAATCAGCCCCAGCATTTT.

The chain carries TRBV11-2 and TRBJ2-1; 11 nucleotides agree with TRBD2. The V gene's germline CDR1 is SGHAT and CDR2 FQNNGV. Losses at the gene ends were 0 bases for V and 8 bases for J; bases not matched to a gene: 6. This CDR3 contains 16 residues. CDR3 sequence reads: CASSLDGVAGGDEQFF. CDR3 DNA sequence: TGTGCCAGCAGCTTAGACGGTGTAGCGGGAGGGGATGAGCAGTTCTTC.

This chain joins TRBV11-2 and TRBJ2-5; 9 nucleotides agree with TRBD1. V was clipped by 8 bases and J by 4 bases; unmatched bases: 8. There are 14 residues in the CDR3. Germline V gene data show CDR1 as SGHAT and CDR2 as FQNNGV. The chain's CDR3 is CASSPRDRAETQYF. The CDR3, as DNA: TGTGCCAGCTCCCCTCGGGACAGGGCAGAGACCCAGTACTTC.

V usage is TRBV5-8 and J usage is TRBJ1-2, with D maybe TRBD1 (6 bases). The germline CDR1 and CDR2 sequences are SGHTS and YDEGEE. Trimming took 3 bases from V and 4 from J, leaving 16 bases between them. The CDR3 has 15 amino acids. CDR3: CASSWGEGQSYGYTF. The CDR3 region has the DNA TGTGCCAGCAGCTGGGGCGAAGGACAGAGCTATGGCTACACCTTC.

The chain recombines TRBV4-2 with TRBJ1-2; D is unresolved. The CDR3 loop spans 15 amino acids. Germline V CDR1 and CDR2: LGHNA, YNFKEQ. V dropped 0 bases and J dropped 3 bases, with 11 bases sitting between them. The CDR3 is CASSQDPRSDYGYTF. In DNA, the CDR3 is TGTGCCAGCAGCCAAGATCCCCGCAGCGACTATGGCTACACCTTC.

This chain links TRBV5-1 with TRBJ2-3; 7 nucleotides align to TRBD1. The CDR3 extends over 15 amino acids. The germline V gene encodes CDR1 SGHRS and CDR2 YFSETQ. V shed 0 bases and J 3 bases; nucleotides not matched to a gene: 4. The CDR3 reads CASSLGSRGTDTQYF. DNA for the CDR3: TGCGCCAGCAGCTTGGGATCCAGGGGGACAGATACGCAGTATTTT.

This clone appeared a single time. V is TRBV20-1 and J is TRBJ1-1; D unclear. The germline V gene has CDR1 DFQATT and CDR2 SNEGSKA (reference sequence). The length of the CDR3 is 11 residues. V was pared by 5 bases and J by 6 bases, with 10 bases between. The CDR3 bases are TGCAGTGCTCCCCGGAGCGCTGAAGCTTTCTTT. Translating it yields CSAPRSAEAFF.

The chain carries TRBV4-2 and TRBJ2-3; 9 nucleotides agree with TRBD2. V trimming: 0 bases; J trimming: 8 bases; junction bases outside the gene matches: 6. The CDR3 loop spans 15 amino acids. Germline-derived CDR1 and CDR2 are LGHNA and YNFKEQ. This chain's CDR3 is CASSQDFGAGGTQYF. The CDR3 DNA follows: TGTGCCAGCAGCCAAGATTTCGGAGCGGGGGGTACGCAGTATTTT.

There are a few counts of this clone. The chain is built from TRBV28 and TRBJ1-2, with 12 bases fitting TRBD1. Germline CDR1 is MDHEN and CDR2 is SYDVKM. V lost 6 bases and J lost 7; bases outside the gene matches: 6. The length of the CDR3 is 14 residues. In DNA, the CDR3 is TGTGCCAGCAGGTGGGACAGGGGGCAGTTTGGCTACACCTTC. Its protein is CASRWDRGQFGYTF.

This clone was seen a few times. V usage is TRBV5-6 and J usage is TRBJ1-2, with 10 nucleotides matching TRBD1. V gave up 2 bases and J gave up 6 bases; unmatched junction bases: 1. Looked up from germline, CDR1 is SGHDT and CDR2 is YYEEEE. The CDR3 extends over 13 amino acids. CDR3 sequence: CASSLGTGDGYTF. The DNA of the CDR3 is TGTGCCAGCAGCTTAGGGACAGGGGATGGCTACACCTTC.

This clone was detected a few times. The rearrangement joins TRBV27 to TRBJ1-3; 7 bases map to TRBD1. The CDR3 covers 15 residues. The junction had 6 bases not matched to a gene; V was cut back by 6 bases and J by 1 base. Germline CDR1 MNHEY, CDR2 SMNVEV (reference sequence). CDR3 DNA sequence: TGTGCCAGCAGAAACACAGGGGTATCTGGAAACACCATATATTTT. This codes for CASRNTGVSGNTIYF.

V gene TRBV9 combines with J gene TRBJ1-1; perhaps TRBD1 as D (6 bases). The CDR3 consists of 14 residues. V shed 6 bases and J shed 2 bases, with 14 bases lying between them. CDR1 is SGDLS and CDR2 is YYNGEE in the germline V gene. The CDR3 DNA follows: TGTGCCAGCACCCGGACAGAGATAAACACTGAAGCTTTCTTT. As protein: CASTRTEINTEAFF. Complete variable domain (other parts from reference TRBV9 and TRBJ1-1): DSGVTQTPKHLITATGQRVTLRCSPRSGDLSVYWYQQSLDQGLQFLIQYYNGEERAKGNILERFSAQQFPDLHSELNLSSLELGDSALYFCASTRTEINTEAFFGQGTRLTVV.

V gene TRBV4-1 combines with J gene TRBJ2-5; 8 positions match TRBD2. CDR3 length equals 18 residues. Germline V gene sequence: CDR1 MGHRA, CDR2 YSYEKL. V lost 1 base to trimming and J lost 5 bases; unmatched junction nucleotides: 15. CDR3 DNA: TGCGCCAGCAGCCAAGTCCTCGCGGGAGGAAGTATGAGGGAGACCCAGTACTTC. It translates to CASSQVLAGGSMRETQYF.

This sequence joins TRBV27 and TRBJ1-6; D is possibly TRBD1 (6 bases). Looked up from germline, CDR1 is MNHEY and CDR2 is SMNVEV (reference sequence). The CDR3 has 17 amino acids. Between the trimmed V and J ends, which lost 0 bases and 6 bases, there was a span of 15 bases. The CDR3 nucleotides read TGTGCCAGCAGTTTATCAGGCGTCGTCAGGGGTAATTCACCCCTCCACTTT. This translates into CASSLSGVVRGNSPLHF.

This chain links TRBV5-4 with TRBJ2-1, with no clear D. Germline V gene lookup returns CDR1 SGHNT and CDR2 YYREEE (reference sequence). V lost 6 bases and J lost 5, with 24 bases in between. The CDR3 has 17 amino acids. CDR3 in amino acids: CASIASGGTRSNNEQFF. The CDR3 region has the DNA TGTGCCAGCATCGCCAGTGGCGGAACCCGGAGCAACAATGAGCAGTTCTTC. The full variable domain, completed using reference TRBV5-4 and TRBJ2-1, is ETGVTQSPTHLIKTRGQQVTLRCSSQSGHNTVSWYQQALGQGPQFIFQYYREEENGRGNFPPRFSGLQFPNYSSELNVNALELDDSALYLCASIASGGTRSNNEQFFGPGTRLTVL.

CDR3 loop: CASSRDRTMNTEAFF. CDR3 DNA sequence: TGCGCCAGCAGCCGGGACAGGACAATGAACACTGAAGCTTTCTTT. The rearrangement uses TRBV4-1 and TRBJ1-1; 8 bases line up with TRBD1. The V segment lost 4 bases and the J segment 0 bases; nucleotides outside the gene matches: 4. Germline values: CDR1 MGHRA, CDR2 YSYEKL. This CDR3 region has 15 residues.

V and J are TRBV4-3 and TRBJ2-2, with D unclear. The CDR3 contains 15 residues. The germline gives CDR1 LGHNA, CDR2 YSLEER. The V end was cut by 1 base, the J end by 2 bases, with 8 bases between. The CDR3 coding sequence is TGCGCCAGCAGCCAAGCCGACACAAACACCGGGGAGCTGTTTTTT. It yields the protein CASSQADTNTGELFF.

This clone was found once. The rearrangement links TRBV9 to TRBJ1-5, with TRBD1 as a possible D gene (6 bases). Trimming left V 0 bases short and J 1 base short, with 8 bases between. The CDR3 extends over 15 amino acids. The germline V gene has CDR1 SGDLS and CDR2 YYNGEE. The CDR3 loop is CASSVGGLSNQPQHF. The CDR3 DNA is TGTGCCAGCAGCGTAGGGGGGCTCAGCAATCAGCCCCAGCATTTT.